Shown below are 32 T cell receptor beta chains from a single sample sequenced in a study of early T cells in non-severe SARS-CoV-2 infection. TCRdb passed the 5' RACE reads through MiXCR, listing each CDR3 protein once. Of some 31,000 distinct CDR3 sequences detected, 5.7% appear once; the ten largest clones hold roughly 5.7%. The source material was whole blood. The origin of the receptors is an adult who was a healthcare worker with PCR-confirmed SARS-CoV-2 infection or an uninfected control (not recorded which).

This clonotype came up many times. The chain couples TRBV23-1 to TRBJ2-4; maybe TRBD2 (6 bases). TRBV23-1 is an open reading frame, and its role is uncertain. Trimming shortened V by 3 bases and J by 0 bases, and 18 bases separated the two germline ends. CDR3 size: 18 residues. CDR3 sequence: CASSHGRGPRLAKNIQYF. The CDR3 DNA reads as TGCGCCAGCAGTCATGGGCGGGGCCCTCGTCTAGCCAAAAACATTCAGTACTTC.

Ten or more counts support this clonotype. This rearrangement joins TRBV10-1 to TRBJ1-2; perhaps TRBD1 as D (5 bases). Trimming stripped 3 bases from V and 3 bases from J, with 8 bases between. The CDR3 has 13 amino acids. Germline loops: CDR1 WNHNN, CDR2 SYGVQD (reference sequence). CDR3 residues: CASSEGTHYGYTF. The CDR3 DNA is TGCGCCAGCAGTGAAGGGACCCACTATGGCTACACCTTC.

This clonotype was seen more than once but under ten times. This chain connects TRBV7-2 to TRBJ1-2, with unresolved D. This CDR3 contains 13 residues. In germline, CDR1 is SGHTA, CDR2 FQGNSA. The V gene lost 1 base and the J gene lost 8 bases, with 11 bases spanning the gap. The CDR3: CASSLGGPLGYTF. Here the CDR3 DNA reads TGTGCCAGCAGCTTAGGAGGTCCTCTGGGCTACACCTTC.

A word on this clonotype: Just one base apart from a much larger clone, this may be a read error. The V call is TRBV20-1, the J call TRBJ2-1, with D maybe TRBD2 (6 bases). V was pared by 0 bases and J by 9 bases, with 18 bases between. CDR1 is DFQATT and CDR2 is SNEGSKA in the germline V gene (reference sequence). CDR3 length: 15 amino acids. Here the CDR3 DNA reads TGCAGTGCTAGAGACCCTACGGGAGTGTCGGGTGAGCAGTTCTTC. It yields the protein CSARDPTGVSGEQFF.

The sample holds a few counts of this clonotype. This chain uses TRBV11-3 with TRBJ2-5; tentatively, D is TRBD1 (7 bases). Germline V lookup: CDR1 SGHNT, CDR2 YENEEA. The V and J ends lost 2 bases and 6 bases respectively, with 13 bases between them. This CDR3 has 14 amino acids. Here the CDR3 DNA reads TGTGCCAGCAGCTTATTCAGGGGGAGGAAGACCCAGTACTTC. This encodes CASSLFRGRKTQYF.

About this clonotype itself: A clone one base away is much larger, so this may be a read error. The V call is TRBV12-3 or TRBV12-4, the J call TRBJ2-1; 8 bases fit TRBD2. This CDR3 is 15 amino acids long. The CDR3 loop is CTSSGSGRPYNEQFF. CDR3 DNA: TGTACCAGCAGTGGGAGCGGGAGACCTTACAATGAGCAGTTCTTC.

This clonotype was seen ten or more times. DNA for the CDR3: TGTGCCAGCAGCTTTGGCCGATCCTCTGGGGCCAACGTCCTGACTTTC. Its protein is CASSFGRSSGANVLTF. The chain combines TRBV5-6 with TRBJ2-6, with unresolved D. Germline CDR1 is SGHDT and CDR2 is YYEEEE. With 2 bases removed from V and 0 bases from J, the gap between germline ends came to 9 bases. The CDR3 is 16 residues long.

The chain carries TRBV30 and TRBJ2-7; 7 bases are a match to TRBD1. In germline, CDR1 is GTSNPN, CDR2 SVGIG (reference sequence). The CDR3 totals 13 residues. Unmatched junction bases numbered 4, after V lost 3 bases and J lost 2 bases. CDR3 bases: TGTGCCTGGAGAGGGACAGCGACCTACGAGCAGTACTTC. The encoded protein is CAWRGTATYEQYF.

The sample holds many counts of this clonotype. V usage is TRBV4-3 and J usage is TRBJ1-2, with no clear D. Germline V gives CDR1 LGHNA, CDR2 YSLEER. Trimming cost V 1 base and J 0 bases, with 9 bases left between them. The CDR3 covers 15 residues. This chain's CDR3 is CASSQGPGANYGYTF. In nucleotides, the CDR3 is TGCGCCAGCAGCCAAGGTCCCGGCGCTAACTATGGCTACACCTTC.

Turning to this clonotype: This clone may be a read error of a much larger clone one base away. This chain connects TRBV24-1 to TRBJ2-5; possible D gene TRBD2, 5 bases. Germline CDR1 is KGHDR and CDR2 is SFDVKD. The CDR3 runs to 18 residues. V was pared by 0 bases and J by 2 bases, with 18 bases between. The CDR3 coding sequence is TGTGCCACCAGTGATTTGGACCCAGTGGGAGAAAGGCAAGAGACCCAGTACTTC. Its protein is CATSDLDPVGERQETQYF.

This clonotype was seen ten or more times. This chain links TRBV11-3 with TRBJ2-3; the D is unclear. V was shortened by 6 bases and J by 4 bases, with 17 bases between the two germline ends. This CDR3 is built from 15 residues. From germline, CDR1 is SGHNT and CDR2 YENEEA. CDR3 coding DNA: TGTGCCAGCAGATCTCAAAAAGAAGTGGCAGATACGCAGTATTTT. Amino acids: CASRSQKEVADTQYF.

This clonotype was recorded at least ten times. The chain couples TRBV20-1 to TRBJ2-7; 16 bases line up with TRBD2. Germline CDR1 is DFQATT and CDR2 is SNEGSKA (reference sequence). The V and J ends lost 3 bases and 1 base, in that order; junction bases with no gene match: 3. The CDR3 has 16 residues. The CDR3, as DNA: TGCAGTGCTAGTGCGGGACTAGCGGGAGGGTCCTACGAGCAGTACTTC. It encodes CSASAGLAGGSYEQYF.

This clonotype was picked up many times. The J gene is TRBJ2-6, the V gene TRBV7-3; D might be TRBD2 (5 bases). Germline V CDR1 and CDR2: SGHTA, FQGTGA. The CDR3 consists of 16 residues. V lost 5 bases, J lost 12 bases, and 23 bases lay in between. In DNA form, the CDR3 reads TGTGCCAGCAGCAAGATGTCAGCTGGGTCCGCGGGCGTCCTGACTTTC. Translating gives CASSKMSAGSAGVLTF. The whole variable domain, filled in from reference TRBV7-3 and TRBJ2-6, reads GAGVSQTPSNKVTEKGKYVELRCDPISGHTALYWYRQSLGQGPEFLIYFQGTGAADDSGLPNDRFFAVRPEGSVSTLKIQRTERGDSAVYLCASSKMSAGSAGVLTFGAGSRLTVL.

CDR3 protein: CASSFWGNNSPLHF. The CDR3 DNA reads TGTGCCAGCAGTTTCTGGGGAAACAATTCACCCCTCCACTTT. The chain carries TRBV12-3 or TRBV12-4 and TRBJ1-6; D unresolved. CDR3 length equals 14 residues. Trimming removed 3 bases from V and 7 bases from J, with 10 bases in between.

The chain carries TRBV9 and TRBJ2-7, with unresolved D. The V gene lost 2 bases and the J gene lost 5 bases, with 11 bases spanning the gap. The CDR3 contains 13 residues. Germline V gene lookup returns CDR1 SGDLS and CDR2 YYNGEE. This CDR3 is CASSVRVEDEQYF. The CDR3 DNA is TGTGCCAGCAGCGTTAGGGTGGAAGACGAGCAGTACTTC.

This clonotype was picked up a small number of times. The V gene is TRBV5-1, the J gene TRBJ2-1, with TRBD2 identical over 9 bases. V lost 2 bases to trimming and J lost 5 bases; unmatched junction nucleotides: 2. The CDR3 loop spans 14 amino acids. The germline CDR1 and CDR2 sequences are SGHRS and YFSETQ. CDR3 bases: TGCGCCAGCAGCTTAGGCGGGAGGGACAATGAGCAGTTCTTC. This sequence encodes CASSLGGRDNEQFF.

This clonotype was seen repeatedly, ten times or more. The J gene is TRBJ1-4, the V gene TRBV20-1; D gene unclear. The germline gives CDR1 DFQATT, CDR2 SNEGSKA (reference sequence). V dropped 1 base and J dropped 0 bases, with 12 bases sitting between them. The CDR3 covers 16 residues. This CDR3 reads CSARARTYATNEKLFF. DNA for the CDR3: TGCAGTGCTAGAGCCCGAACTTATGCAACTAATGAAAAACTGTTTTTT.

This clonotype was observed many times. The chain employs TRBV7-8 and TRBJ2-1; no clear D. This CDR3 is built from 12 residues. Looked up from germline, CDR1 is SGHVS and CDR2 is FQNEAQ. V lost 3 bases to trimming and J lost 12 bases, with 12 bases between them. In nucleotides, the CDR3 is TGTGCCAGCAGCTTGGTGAACTCGGGGCAGTTCTTC. Amino acid sequence: CASSLVNSGQFF.

This chain uses TRBV6-6 with TRBJ1-1, with no clear D. Germline V gene data show CDR1 as MNHNY and CDR2 as SVGAGI (reference sequence). The V end was cut by 1 base, the J end by 0 bases, with 3 bases between. This CDR3 is built from 13 residues. CDR3 loop: CASSYFLNTEAFF. The DNA for the CDR3 is TGTGCCAGCAGTTACTTTCTGAACACTGAAGCTTTCTTT.

There are many counts of this clonotype. V is TRBV7-9 and J is TRBJ2-3; the match to TRBD2 covers 11 bases. Germline-derived CDR1 and CDR2 are SEHNR and FQNEAQ (reference sequence). J was trimmed by 0 bases and V by 3 bases; bases with no gene match: 8. The CDR3 contains 18 residues. This CDR3 reads CASSFTSGGVSSTDTQYF. CDR3 nucleotides: TGTGCCAGCAGCTTTACTAGCGGGGGAGTGTCTAGCACAGATACGCAGTATTTT.

In this sample, this clonotype turned up many times. The chain recombines TRBV7-6 with TRBJ2-1; D remains unclear. V was cut by 2 bases and J by 6 bases, with 14 bases left in between. This CDR3 has 15 amino acids. Germline assignment: CDR1 SGHVS and CDR2 FNYEAQ. CDR3 bases: TGTGCCAGCAGCTTATCGGCGTTTATCGTCAATGAGCAGTTCTTC. It encodes CASSLSAFIVNEQFF.

The chain recombines TRBV4-1 with TRBJ2-2; 7 nucleotides agree with TRBD1. This CDR3 region has 15 residues. Per germline, CDR1 MGHRA and CDR2 YSYEKL. The V segment lost 6 bases and the J segment 5 bases; nucleotides outside the gene matches: 9. CDR3 nucleotide sequence: TGCGCCAGCAGACCCTGGACAGGAGATACCGGGGAGCTGTTTTTT. As protein: CASRPWTGDTGELFF.

V and J are TRBV7-6 and TRBJ2-7, with 7 bases matching TRBD1. Germline CDR1 reads SGHVS; CDR2 reads FNYEAQ. There are 16 residues in the CDR3. Germline trimming cut 1 base from V and 0 bases from J; bases unmatched to any gene: 6. The CDR3 loop reads CASSLEATGSSYEQYF. The CDR3 coding sequence is TGTGCCAGCAGCTTAGAGGCGACAGGGAGCTCCTACGAGCAGTACTTC.

The V and J genes are TRBV9 and TRBJ1-1, with D unclear. The germline V gene encodes CDR1 SGDLS and CDR2 YYNGEE. The V and J ends lost 2 bases and 2 bases respectively, with 7 bases between them. CDR3 length: 13 residues. The CDR3 sequence is CASSVHSNTEAFF. The CDR3 bases are TGTGCCAGCAGCGTGCACAGTAACACTGAAGCTTTCTTT.

This clonotype was counted ten times or more. The chain has TRBV12-3 or TRBV12-4 and TRBJ2-1; 12 bases are a match to TRBD2. Trimming at V came to 2 bases and at J to 2 bases, leaving 4 bases not matched to a gene. The CDR3 covers 17 residues. CDR3 nucleotides: TGTGCCAGCAGTTTAAGGACTAGCGGGATAGCCTACAATGAGCAGTTCTTC. Translation gives CASSLRTSGIAYNEQFF.

This clonotype has at least ten counts. CDR3 amino acids: CASSSRTDYNQETQYF. In DNA, the CDR3 is TGTGCCAGCAGTTCGCGGACGGACTACAACCAAGAGACCCAGTACTTC. V and J are TRBV28 and TRBJ2-5, with TRBD2 as a possible D gene (6 bases). Germline V gene lookup returns CDR1 MDHEN and CDR2 SYDVKM. Trimming stripped 4 bases from V and 0 bases from J, with 15 bases between. The CDR3 is 16 residues long.

This clonotype was counted ten times or more. The chain is built from TRBV4-1 and TRBJ1-6; D call uncertain. The ends were cut back, 2 bases at V and 10 bases at J, with 9 bases in the middle. Germline CDR1 reads MGHRA; CDR2 reads YSYEKL. The CDR3 length is 13 residues. Here the CDR3 DNA reads TGCGCCAGCAGCCAAAGACGGGAATCACCCCTCCACTTT. Translating gives CASSQRRESPLHF.

This clonotype was observed at least ten times. The chain uses TRBV3-1 and TRBJ2-7; no definite D call. Germline loops: CDR1 LGHDT, CDR2 YNNKEL (reference sequence). The length of the CDR3 is 13 residues. Trimming removed 2 bases from V and 1 base from J, with 6 bases in between. In DNA form, the CDR3 reads TGTGCCAGCAGCCAAACCAGGTCCTACGAGCAGTACTTC. Translated, it gives CASSQTRSYEQYF.

The V call is TRBV2, the J call TRBJ2-4, with unresolved D. The length of the CDR3 is 15 residues. Germline V gene lookup returns CDR1 SNHLY and CDR2 FYNNEI. The V and J ends lost 4 bases and 1 base respectively, with 11 bases between them. The CDR3 loop reads CASSGLRSAKNIQYF. CDR3 nucleotide sequence: TGTGCCAGCAGTGGATTGAGGTCCGCCAAAAACATTCAGTACTTC. The full variable domain, its missing parts supplied by reference TRBV2 and TRBJ2-4, is EPEVTQTPSHQVTQMGQEVILRCVPISNHLYFYWYRQILGQKVEFLVSFYNNEISEKSEIFDDQFSVERPDGSNFTLKIRSTKLEDSAMYFCASSGLRSAKNIQYFGAGTRLSVL.

This clonotype was seen repeatedly, ten times or more. The V and J genes are TRBV20-1 and TRBJ2-3; D perhaps matches TRBD2 (5 bases). From germline, CDR1 is DFQATT and CDR2 SNEGSKA (reference sequence). The V and J ends lost 5 bases and 0 bases respectively, with 12 bases between them. The CDR3 runs 14 residues. In nucleotides, the CDR3 is TGCAGTGCTCCCGGACTGGCTAGCACAGATACGCAGTATTTT. It yields the protein CSAPGLASTDTQYF.

This clonotype occurred many times. V is TRBV11-2 and J is TRBJ2-2, with D unclear. This CDR3 is built from 17 residues. With 4 bases removed from V and 4 bases from J, the gap between germline ends came to 19 bases. The germline V gene encodes CDR1 SGHAT and CDR2 FQNNGV. The chain's CDR3 is CASSSPNQALGTGELFF. CDR3 nucleotide sequence: TGTGCCAGCAGCTCCCCCAACCAAGCCCTGGGCACCGGGGAGCTGTTTTTT.

The table lists this clonotype with a few counts. The chain couples TRBV3-1 to TRBJ1-2; 7 positions match TRBD1. Per germline, CDR1 LGHDT and CDR2 YNNKEL (reference sequence). The CDR3 is 13 amino acids. Trimming cost V 3 bases and J 4 bases; bases outside gene matches: 2. CDR3: CASSQSGGYGYTF. CDR3 sequence (DNA): TGTGCCAGCAGCCAGTCAGGGGGCTATGGCTACACCTTC. The whole variable domain, filled in from reference TRBV3-1 and TRBJ1-2, reads DTAVSQTPKYLVTQMGNDKSIKCEQNLGHDTMYWYKQDSKKFLKIMFSYNNKELIINETVPNRFSPKSPDKAHLNLHINSLELGDSAVYFCASSQSGGYGYTFGSGTRLTVV.